What follows is one T cell receptor (beta chain) and its context. What it binds is not known. At the DNA level, this CDR3 is encoded by other sequences in the same sample as well. This entry belongs to a study of shared clonotypes between healthy human individuals. Study-wide results and limits: For sorted subsets, rarefaction showed incomplete sequencing despite large depth. Naive subsets tended to show greater estimated richness than memory subsets. Sampling covered blood only; tissue repertoires likely differ.

Germline CDR1 is MDHEN and CDR2 is SYDVKM. This CDR3 contains 13 residues. Trimming removed 1 base at V and 5 bases at J, with 8 bases between. Investigators spread the genomic DNA of each subset evenly over several immunoSEQ plates. TCRdb keeps only in-frame clones here, not all; method: immunoSEQ multiplex PCR. The data contain about 600,000 clones, roughly 97% of them seen just once; the ten biggest clones take up around 0.058%. This receptor was obtained from a woman in her 30s in good health. Sequencing was done on a sample of naive CD4+ T cells sorted from blood. Subset denoted: CD45RA+ positively selected. This rearrangement joins TRBV28 to TRBJ1-2; D possibly corresponds to TRBD1 (6 bases). The DNA of the CDR3 is TGTGCCAGCAGTTTATTAGGGGGTTATGGCTACACCTTC. It is translated as CASSLLGGYGYTF.